The next 10 T cell receptor beta chains were all read from a single sample in a study of cytomegalovirus exposure and HLA in healthy donors (dated 2017 in TCRdb). Library preparation was by the immunoSEQ multiplex PCR assay. A mixture of 60 forward primers for TCR Vbeta segments and 13 reverse primers for TCR Jbeta segments was used in the multiplex PCR. This immuneACCESS table, as held by TCRdb, lists in-frame sequences with V and J called but not all clones. Of the missing ones, under half trace to an unresolved V gene in checked studies; the others have no known cause. For this sample the table gives some 70,000 clones, of which 65% to 70% were detected only once. The ten most abundant clones make up 10% to 11% of the sample. Sequenced: PBMCs. Source of these receptors: a woman in her twenties or thirties in good health and CMV-seronegative.

The J gene is TRBJ2-2, the V gene TRBV6-1; 8 bases are shared with TRBD1. Trimming at V came to 2 bases and at J to 0 bases, leaving 2 bases not matched to a gene. Germline values: CDR1 MNHNS, CDR2 SASEGT. This CDR3 is built from 16 residues. CDR3 in amino acids: CASSELGQANTGELFF. The CDR3, as DNA: TGTGCCAGCAGTGAACTGGGACAGGCGAACACCGGGGAGCTGTTTTTT.

This clone was found once. The chain links TRBV7-8 to TRBJ2-7; a weak D match, TRBD2 (6 bases). V was shortened by 5 bases and J by 2 bases, with 16 bases between the two germline ends. Germline CDR1 SGHVS, CDR2 FQNEAQ. The CDR3 sequence is 15 residues long. The CDR3 reads CASSPRRAQTYEQYF. The CDR3 DNA follows: TGTGCCAGCAGCCCACGGAGGGCACAAACCTACGAGCAGTACTTC.

This clone was seen many times. The chain links TRBV10-3 to TRBJ2-7; a possible D gene is TRBD1 (5 bases). The CDR3 totals 12 residues. The germline gives CDR1 ENHRY, CDR2 SYGVKD. V shed 10 bases and J shed 0 bases, with 10 bases lying between them. The CDR3 loop is CATSDSSYEQYF. The CDR3 region has the DNA TGTGCCACGTCCGACAGCTCCTACGAGCAGTACTTC.

The gene calls are TRBV10-1 and TRBJ1-1; TRBD1 matches at 10 bases. Trimming at V came to 6 bases and at J to 8 bases, leaving 15 bases not matched to a gene. Looked up from germline, CDR1 is WNHNN and CDR2 is SYGVQD (reference sequence). The CDR3 runs to 16 residues. The CDR3 loop reads CASSPGQGLIPVEAFF. The CDR3 bases are TGCGCCAGCAGCCCGGGACAGGGGCTCATCCCGGTGGAAGCTTTCTTT.

The V and J genes are TRBV4-1 and TRBJ1-5; 8 positions match TRBD1. Germline V lookup: CDR1 MGHRA, CDR2 YSYEKL. The CDR3 runs 19 residues. V shed 0 bases and J 7 bases; nucleotides not matched to a gene: 17. The CDR3 reads CASSQEGVGVGQGRQPQHF. CDR3 nucleotide sequence: TGCGCCAGCAGCCAAGAGGGGGTTGGAGTAGGACAGGGTAGACAGCCCCAGCATTTT.

V and J are TRBV10-3 and TRBJ1-6; a possible D gene is TRBD1 (5 bases). With 6 bases removed from V and 0 bases from J, the gap between germline ends came to 12 bases. Germline V lookup: CDR1 ENHRY, CDR2 SYGVKD. This CDR3 is built from 16 residues. The CDR3 region is CAIRNRRSSYNSPLHF. The CDR3 DNA reads as TGTGCCATCAGAAACAGGCGGAGCTCCTATAATTCACCCCTCCACTTT.

The V gene is TRBV15, the J gene TRBJ2-7; 10 nucleotides agree with TRBD1. Germline V gene sequence: CDR1 LNHNV, CDR2 YYDKDF (reference sequence). The CDR3 has 15 residues. V shed 5 bases and J 3 bases; nucleotides not matched to a gene: 7. In DNA form, the CDR3 reads TGTGCCACCAGCCGTACCGGGACAGGGGACTACGAGCAGTACTTC. It is translated as CATSRTGTGDYEQYF. Full variable domain (missing parts from reference TRBV15 and TRBJ2-7): DAMVIQNPRYQVTQFGKPVTLSCSQTLNHNVMYWYQQKSSQAPKLLFHYYDKDFNNEADTPDNFQSRRPNTSFCFLDIRSPGLGDTAMYLCATSRTGTGDYEQYFGPGTRLTVT.

The chain uses TRBV5-1 and TRBJ2-5; TRBD2 agrees at 10 bases. CDR1 and CDR2 from the germline V gene are SGHRS and YFSETQ. This CDR3 has 15 residues. V lost 4 bases and J lost 1; bases outside the gene matches: 4. For the CDR3, the DNA is TGCGCCAGCAGCCCGAGGACTAGCGGCCAAGAGACCCAGTACTTC. Amino acids: CASSPRTSGQETQYF. Filled out from reference TRBV5-1 and TRBJ2-5, the complete variable domain reads KAGVTQTPRYLIKTRGQQVTLSCSPISGHRSVSWYQQTPGQGLQFLFEYFSETQRNKGNFPGRFSGRQFSNSRSEMNVSTLELGDSALYLCASSPRTSGQETQYFGPGTRLLVL.

This clone was detected a few times. V and J are TRBV2 and TRBJ1-5; the match to TRBD1 covers 10 bases. Looked up from germline, CDR1 is SNHLY and CDR2 is FYNNEI. V was clipped by 6 bases and J by 8 bases; unmatched bases: 7. The CDR3 has 14 amino acids. In DNA, the CDR3 is TGTGCCAGCAGCCGGGACAGGGGCGAGGAGCCCCAGCATTTT. Protein sequence: CASSRDRGEEPQHF.

The CDR3 nucleotides read TGTGCCAGTAGTATTGGGGCAGGGGGCTACTATGGCTACACCTTC. Translation gives CASSIGAGGYYGYTF. V gene TRBV19 combines with J gene TRBJ1-2, with 8 bases lining up with TRBD1. Germline trimming cut 3 bases from V and 3 bases from J; bases unmatched to any gene: 6. Germline CDR1 and CDR2: LNHDA and SQIVND (reference sequence). This CDR3 spans 15 amino acids.